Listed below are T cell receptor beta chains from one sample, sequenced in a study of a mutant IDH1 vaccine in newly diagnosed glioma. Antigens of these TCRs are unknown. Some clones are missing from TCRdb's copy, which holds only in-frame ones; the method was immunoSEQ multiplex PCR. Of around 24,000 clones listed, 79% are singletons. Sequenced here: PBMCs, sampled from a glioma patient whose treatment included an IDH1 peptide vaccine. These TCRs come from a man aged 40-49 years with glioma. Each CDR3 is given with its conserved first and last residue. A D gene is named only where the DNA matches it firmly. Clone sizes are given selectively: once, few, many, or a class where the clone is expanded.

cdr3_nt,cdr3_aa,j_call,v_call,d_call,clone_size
TGTGCCAGCAGCTTAGATCCCCTAGCGGGAGCCACAGATACGCAGTATTTT,CASSLDPLAGATDTQYF,TRBJ2-3,TRBV11-2,TRBD2,NA
TGTGCCAGCAAGGCAGGGTGGGCGTCCTCTGGAAACACCATATATTTT,CASKAGWASSGNTIYF,TRBJ1-3,TRBV2,NA,NA
TGTGCCAGCAGCTCCTCTGCCCTGGGGCGCTACGAGCAGTACTTC,CASSSSALGRYEQYF,TRBJ2-7,TRBV5-6,NA,NA
TGTGCCAGCAGCCCAAGGGGCCACGGGGAAGATACGCAGTATTTT,CASSPRGHGEDTQYF,TRBJ2-3,TRBV9,NA,NA
TGTGCCAGCAGCCGGGACGGTGGAAACACCATATATTTT,CASSRDGGNTIYF,TRBJ1-3,TRBV6-5,NA,NA
TGTGCCAGCAGTGAAGGGGGCCAGGGCTTCTATGGCTACACCTTC,CASSEGGQGFYGYTF,TRBJ1-2,TRBV6-1,NA,NA
TGTGCCAGCAGTGGACAGCCTAAAGAGACCCAGTACTTC,CASSGQPKETQYF,TRBJ2-5,TRBV6-4,NA,few
TGTGCCATCAGTGAGGACAGGGGGCTCTACGAGCAGTACTTC,CAISEDRGLYEQYF,TRBJ2-7,TRBV10-3,TRBD1,NA
TGTGCCAGTAGTATTCCAGGTATCTACACCGGGGAGCTGTTTTTT,CASSIPGIYTGELFF,TRBJ2-2,TRBV19,NA,NA
TGTGCCAGCAGCCCGAACAGCAACTATGGCTACACCTTC,CASSPNSNYGYTF,TRBJ1-2,TRBV7-9,NA,NA
TGTGCCAGCAGCACACGACAGGGTAAGGAGGACAAAAACATTCAGTACTTC,CASSTRQGKEDKNIQYF,TRBJ2-4,TRBV5-4,TRBD1,once
TGCAGGACAGGGACGAGCACTGAAGCTTTCTTT,CRTGTSTEAFF,TRBJ1-1,TRBV20-1,TRBD1,few
TGTGCCAGCAGTTATCACCAAACAGGGGATTACTTC,CASSYHQTGDYF,TRBJ2-4,TRBV6-9,TRBD1,NA
TGCGCCAGCAGCTTGATACTAGCGGGAGATAACAGCTACGAGCAGTACTTC,CASSLILAGDNSYEQYF,TRBJ2-7,TRBV5-1,TRBD2,NA
TGCAGCGGACGACTAGCGGGAGGGCCAGGAGAGCAGTTCTTC,CSGRLAGGPGEQFF,TRBJ2-1,TRBV29-1,TRBD2,NA
TGCGCCAGCAGTATGGGACGCTTTGTCGCTGAAGCTTTCTTT,CASSMGRFVAEAFF,TRBJ1-1,TRBV10-2,NA,NA
TGTGCCAGCAGCTTGGGCAGGGGATACACTGAAGCTTTCTTT,CASSLGRGYTEAFF,TRBJ1-1,TRBV11-2,NA,NA
TGTGCCAGCAGTACCCACAGGGAAGCAGAGACCCAGTACTTC,CASSTHREAETQYF,TRBJ2-5,TRBV6-6,NA,NA
TGTGCTAGTGGTATCGACAGGGCCAATGAGCAGTTCTTC,CASGIDRANEQFF,TRBJ2-1,TRBV12-5,TRBD1,NA
TGTGCCAGCAGCCCCGGGGGCCAAGCTTTCTTT,CASSPGGQAFF,TRBJ1-1,TRBV7-9,NA,few
TGTGCCATCAAAGTAGGGGGTATCCAAGAGACCCAGTACTTC,CAIKVGGIQETQYF,TRBJ2-5,TRBV5-4,NA,NA
TGCGCCAGCAGCTTGGCGGGAGCTAGCACAGATACGCAGTATTTT,CASSLAGASTDTQYF,TRBJ2-3,TRBV5-1,NA,NA